The clone carrying this TCR beta chain was seen more than once but under ten times. Its specificity is unknown. TCR beta CDR3 regions were amplified from RNA. The HTBI set primed first-round TCR CDR3 RT-PCR. TCRdb re-called the multiplex PCR reads with MiXCR, one entry per CDR3 protein. Among approximately 600,000 distinct CDR3 sequences listed, roughly 15% were seen once. The sample is drawn from a study of T cells in Graves' hyperthyroidism and ophthalmopathy. On the study more broadly: Peripheral blood was drawn at first diagnosis, prior to all treatment.

Disease duration was under 3 months in the ophthalmopathy patients, who also had a Clinical Activity Score of at least 3 and a NOSPECS grade of at least 4. The CDR3 has 12 residues. Trimming cost V 2 bases and J 9 bases, with 7 bases left between them. Per the germline V gene, CDR1 is LGHNA and CDR2 is YSLEER. Study results and caveats: Ophthalmopathy and stable hyperthyroidism were told apart by a 13 V-J model.

This receptor was obtained from a woman in her thirties or forties with Graves' ophthalmopathy. Sequenced: blood. The V call is TRBV4-3, the J call TRBJ2-2; D remains unclear. CDR3 sequence (DNA): TGCGCCAGCAGCCAATCTGGGAGGGAGCTGTTTTTT. Its translation is CASSQSGRELFF.